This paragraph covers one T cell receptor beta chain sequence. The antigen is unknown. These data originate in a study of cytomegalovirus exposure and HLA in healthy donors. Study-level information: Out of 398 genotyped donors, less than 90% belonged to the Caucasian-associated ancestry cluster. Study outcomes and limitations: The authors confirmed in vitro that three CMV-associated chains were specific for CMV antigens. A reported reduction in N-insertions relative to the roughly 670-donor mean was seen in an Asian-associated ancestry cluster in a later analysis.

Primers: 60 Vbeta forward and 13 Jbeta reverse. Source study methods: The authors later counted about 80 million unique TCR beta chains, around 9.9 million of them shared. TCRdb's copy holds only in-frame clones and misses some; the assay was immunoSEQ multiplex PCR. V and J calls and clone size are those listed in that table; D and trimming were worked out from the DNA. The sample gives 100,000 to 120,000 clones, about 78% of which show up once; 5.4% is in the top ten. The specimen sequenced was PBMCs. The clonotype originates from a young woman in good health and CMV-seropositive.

The CDR3 region has the DNA TGTGCCAGCAGCACGCAGGGGGACAGGGGGCTTAGTGAAGCTTTCTTT. This encodes CASSTQGDRGLSEAFF. This chain uses TRBV7-3 with TRBJ1-1; TRBD1 matches 12 bases. Germline-derived CDR1 and CDR2 are SGHTA and FQGTGA. J gave up 7 bases and V 5 bases, and 11 bases lay outside the gene matches. The CDR3 totals 16 residues.